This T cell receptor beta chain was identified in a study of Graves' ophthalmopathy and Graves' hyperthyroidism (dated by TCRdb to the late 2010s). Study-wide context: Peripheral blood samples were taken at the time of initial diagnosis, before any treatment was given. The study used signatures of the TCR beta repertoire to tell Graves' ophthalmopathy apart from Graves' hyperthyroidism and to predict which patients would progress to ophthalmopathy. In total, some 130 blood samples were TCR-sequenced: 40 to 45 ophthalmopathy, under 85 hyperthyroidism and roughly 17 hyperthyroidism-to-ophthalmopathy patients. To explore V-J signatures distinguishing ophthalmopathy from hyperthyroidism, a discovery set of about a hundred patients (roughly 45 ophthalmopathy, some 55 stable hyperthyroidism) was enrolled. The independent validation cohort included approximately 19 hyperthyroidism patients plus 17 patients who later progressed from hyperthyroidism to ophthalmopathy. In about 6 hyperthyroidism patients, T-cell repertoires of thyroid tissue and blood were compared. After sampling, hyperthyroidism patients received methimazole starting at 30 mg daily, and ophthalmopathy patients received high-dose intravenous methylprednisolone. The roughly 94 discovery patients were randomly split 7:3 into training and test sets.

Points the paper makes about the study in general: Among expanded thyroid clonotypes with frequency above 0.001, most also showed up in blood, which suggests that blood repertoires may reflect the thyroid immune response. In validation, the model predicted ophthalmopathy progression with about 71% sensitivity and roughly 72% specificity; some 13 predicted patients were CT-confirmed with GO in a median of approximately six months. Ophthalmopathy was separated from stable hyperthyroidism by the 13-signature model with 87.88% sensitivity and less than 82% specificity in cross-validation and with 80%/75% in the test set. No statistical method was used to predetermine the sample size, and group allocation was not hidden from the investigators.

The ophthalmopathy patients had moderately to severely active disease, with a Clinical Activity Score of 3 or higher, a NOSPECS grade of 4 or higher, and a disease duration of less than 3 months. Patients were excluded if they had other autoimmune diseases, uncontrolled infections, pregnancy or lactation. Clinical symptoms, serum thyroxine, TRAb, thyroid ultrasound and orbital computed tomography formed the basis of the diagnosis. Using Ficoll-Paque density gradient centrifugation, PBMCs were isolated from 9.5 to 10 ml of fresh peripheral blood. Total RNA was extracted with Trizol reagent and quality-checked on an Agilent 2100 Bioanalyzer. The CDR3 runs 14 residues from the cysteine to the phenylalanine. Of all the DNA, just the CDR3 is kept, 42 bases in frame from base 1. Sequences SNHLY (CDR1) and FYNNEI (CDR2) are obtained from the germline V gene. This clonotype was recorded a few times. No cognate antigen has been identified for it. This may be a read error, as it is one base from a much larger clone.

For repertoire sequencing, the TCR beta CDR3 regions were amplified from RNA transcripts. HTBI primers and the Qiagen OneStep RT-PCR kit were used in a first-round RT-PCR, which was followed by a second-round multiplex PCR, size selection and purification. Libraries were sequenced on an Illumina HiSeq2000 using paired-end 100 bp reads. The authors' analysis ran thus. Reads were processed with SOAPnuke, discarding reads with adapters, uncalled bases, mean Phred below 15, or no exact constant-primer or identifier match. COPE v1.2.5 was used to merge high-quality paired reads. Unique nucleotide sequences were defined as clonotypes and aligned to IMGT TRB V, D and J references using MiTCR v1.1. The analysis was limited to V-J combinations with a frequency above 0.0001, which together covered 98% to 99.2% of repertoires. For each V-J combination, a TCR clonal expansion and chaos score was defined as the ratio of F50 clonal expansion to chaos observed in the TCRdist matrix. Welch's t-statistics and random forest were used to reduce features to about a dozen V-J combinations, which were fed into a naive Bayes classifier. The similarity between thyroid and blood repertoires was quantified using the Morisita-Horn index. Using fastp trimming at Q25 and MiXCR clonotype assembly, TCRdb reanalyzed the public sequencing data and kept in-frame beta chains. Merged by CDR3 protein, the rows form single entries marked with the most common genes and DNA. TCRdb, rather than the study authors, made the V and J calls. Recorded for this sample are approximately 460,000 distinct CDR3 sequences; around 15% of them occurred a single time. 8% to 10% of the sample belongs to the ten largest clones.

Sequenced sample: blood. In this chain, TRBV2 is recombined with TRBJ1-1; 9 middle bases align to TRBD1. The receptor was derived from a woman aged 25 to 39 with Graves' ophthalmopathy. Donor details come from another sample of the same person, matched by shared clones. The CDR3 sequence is CASEGQGGATEACF. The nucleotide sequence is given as TGTGCCAGCGAGGGACAGGGCGGCGCCACTGAAGCTTGCTTT.